This T cell receptor (beta chain) was captured by sequencing in a study of T cell responses to AZD1222 COVID-19 vaccine. The study, taken as a whole, reports: Repertoires were sampled only after the peak T cell response.

Notes on this clone: The antigen is unknown.

TCRdb keeps only in-frame clones here, not all; method: immunoSEQ multiplex PCR. The data contain 160,000 or so clones, 85% to 90% of them singletons. Trimming shortened V by 6 bases and J by 1 base, and 9 bases separated the two germline ends. The CDR3 contains 13 residues. The germline V gene encodes CDR1 LNHNV and CDR2 YYDKDF (reference sequence). V is TRBV15 and J is TRBJ1-1; possibly TRBD1 for D (5 bases). The origin of this receptor is an adult who received the MenACWY meningococcal vaccine as a control. The material was peripheral blood, obtained 28 days after the second dose of the MenACWY control vaccine. The CDR3 spells CATSFTGNTEAFF. In DNA, the CDR3 is TGTGCCACCAGTTTCACAGGGAACACTGAAGCTTTCTTT.